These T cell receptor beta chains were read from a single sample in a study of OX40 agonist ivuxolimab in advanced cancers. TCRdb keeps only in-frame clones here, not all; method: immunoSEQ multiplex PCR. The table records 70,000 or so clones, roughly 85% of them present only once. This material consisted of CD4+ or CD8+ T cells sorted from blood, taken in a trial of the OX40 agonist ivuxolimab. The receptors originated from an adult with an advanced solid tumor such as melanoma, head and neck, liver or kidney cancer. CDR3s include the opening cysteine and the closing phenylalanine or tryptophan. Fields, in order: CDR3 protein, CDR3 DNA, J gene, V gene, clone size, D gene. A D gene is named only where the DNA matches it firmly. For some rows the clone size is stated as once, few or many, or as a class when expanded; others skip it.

CDR3aa: CASSSLAGVGGEQFF
CDR3nt: TGTGCCAGCAGCTCTTTAGCGGGAGTGGGCGGTGAGCAGTTCTTC
j_gene: TRBJ2-1
v_gene: TRBV7-2
abundance: NA
d_gene: TRBD2

CDR3aa: CASSPGVQETQYF
CDR3nt: TGCGCCAGCAGCCCGGGGGTCCAAGAGACCCAGTACTTC
j_gene: TRBJ2-5
v_gene: TRBV5-1
abundance: NA
d_gene: NA

CDR3aa: CASSSQGLSVVDTQYF
CDR3nt: TGTGCCAGCAGTTCTCAGGGACTAAGTGTTGTAGATACGCAGTATTTT
j_gene: TRBJ2-3
v_gene: TRBV28
abundance: NA
d_gene: TRBD2

CDR3aa: CATQWGLKETQYF
CDR3nt: TGTGCCACTCAATGGGGTCTTAAAGAGACCCAGTACTTC
j_gene: TRBJ2-5
v_gene: TRBV2
abundance: NA
d_gene: NA

CDR3aa: CASSSDAGLPSYTF
CDR3nt: TGTGCCAGCAGCTCCGATGCAGGTCTCCCTTCGTACACCTTC
j_gene: TRBJ1-2
v_gene: TRBV11-3
abundance: NA
d_gene: NA

CDR3aa: CASSFEWGYTF
CDR3nt: TGTGCCAGCAGCTTTGAATGGGGCTACACCTTC
j_gene: TRBJ1-2
v_gene: TRBV7-9
abundance: NA
d_gene: NA

CDR3aa: CASSFRLNRGNQPQHF
CDR3nt: TGTGCCAGCAGTTTCCGTCTTAACAGGGGCAATCAGCCCCAGCATTTT
j_gene: TRBJ1-5
v_gene: TRBV28
abundance: NA
d_gene: NA

CDR3aa: CASSATGGAWNTEAFF
CDR3nt: TGTGCCAGCAGCGCAACAGGGGGCGCTTGGAACACTGAAGCTTTCTTT
j_gene: TRBJ1-1
v_gene: TRBV9
abundance: NA
d_gene: TRBD1

CDR3aa: CASSLPGTNNEQFF
CDR3nt: TGTGCCAGCAGTTTACCCGGGACCAACAATGAGCAGTTCTTC
j_gene: TRBJ2-1
v_gene: TRBV27
abundance: NA
d_gene: NA

CDR3aa: CASSARRAPAGDIQYF
CDR3nt: TGTGCCAGCAGCGCACGCCGGGCCCCCGCAGGGGACATTCAGTACTTC
j_gene: TRBJ2-4
v_gene: TRBV7-9
abundance: NA
d_gene: NA

CDR3aa: CASWEGGTYNEQFF
CDR3nt: TGCGCCAGCTGGGAGGGTGGAACCTACAATGAGCAGTTCTTC
j_gene: TRBJ2-1
v_gene: TRBV5-1
abundance: NA
d_gene: TRBD2

CDR3aa: CASSLVPGLSYEQYF
CDR3nt: TGTGCCAGCAGCTTAGTACCGGGACTCTCCTACGAGCAGTACTTC
j_gene: TRBJ2-7
v_gene: TRBV7-2
abundance: NA
d_gene: NA

CDR3aa: CASSPGTGAYNEQFF
CDR3nt: TGCGCCAGCAGCCCGGGGACCGGAGCCTACAATGAGCAGTTCTTC
j_gene: TRBJ2-1
v_gene: TRBV5-1
abundance: NA
d_gene: NA

CDR3aa: CAISERLAYYEQYF
CDR3nt: TGTGCCATCAGTGAGCGGCTAGCCTACTACGAGCAGTACTTC
j_gene: TRBJ2-7
v_gene: TRBV10-3
abundance: NA
d_gene: NA

CDR3aa: CASSFSGGSGQPQHF
CDR3nt: TGTGCCAGCAGCTTCTCAGGGGGCTCTGGGCAGCCCCAGCATTTT
j_gene: TRBJ1-5
v_gene: TRBV7-2
abundance: NA
d_gene: TRBD1

CDR3aa: CASSLSTPPDTQYF
CDR3nt: TGTGCCAGCAGCTTAAGTACCCCACCCGATACGCAGTATTTT
j_gene: TRBJ2-3
v_gene: TRBV7-2
abundance: NA
d_gene: NA

CDR3aa: CASSSTGTGAETQYF
CDR3nt: TGTGCCAGCAGCTCCACCGGGACAGGGGCAGAGACCCAGTACTTC
j_gene: TRBJ2-5
v_gene: TRBV11-3
abundance: NA
d_gene: TRBD1

CDR3aa: CAWSGWPTNEKLFF
CDR3nt: TGTGCCTGGAGTGGTTGGCCTACTAATGAAAAACTGTTTTTT
j_gene: TRBJ1-4
v_gene: TRBV30
abundance: NA
d_gene: NA

CDR3aa: CATSRDPNYEQYF
CDR3nt: TGTGCCACCAGCAGAGATCCCAACTACGAGCAGTACTTC
j_gene: TRBJ2-7
v_gene: TRBV15
abundance: NA
d_gene: NA

CDR3aa: CASSSQGSYNEQFF
CDR3nt: TGTGCCAGCAGCTCCCAGGGCTCCTACAATGAGCAGTTCTTC
j_gene: TRBJ2-1
v_gene: TRBV11-3
abundance: NA
d_gene: NA

CDR3aa: CASSPGLAFGEETQYF
CDR3nt: TGCGCCAGCAGCCCGGGACTAGCGTTTGGCGAAGAGACCCAGTACTTC
j_gene: TRBJ2-5
v_gene: TRBV5-1
abundance: NA
d_gene: TRBD2

CDR3aa: CATKAGVVDTQYF
CDR3nt: TGTGCCACCAAGGCGGGGGTAGTAGATACGCAGTATTTT
j_gene: TRBJ2-3
v_gene: TRBV15
abundance: NA
d_gene: TRBD2

CDR3aa: CASTGRPGVSPLHF
CDR3nt: TGTGCCAGCACCGGAAGGCCGGGCGTCTCACCCCTCCACTTT
j_gene: TRBJ1-6
v_gene: TRBV27
abundance: NA
d_gene: NA

CDR3aa: CASNPHMNTEAFF
CDR3nt: TGTGCCAGCAACCCCCATATGAACACTGAAGCTTTCTTT
j_gene: TRBJ1-1
v_gene: TRBV6-5
abundance: NA
d_gene: NA

CDR3aa: CASSIVQGNQPQHF
CDR3nt: TGTGCCAGTAGTATTGTCCAGGGGAATCAGCCCCAGCATTTT
j_gene: TRBJ1-5
v_gene: TRBV19
abundance: once
d_gene: NA

CDR3aa: CASSSSGRTYEQYF
CDR3nt: TGTGCCAGCAGTTCTAGCGGGAGGACCTACGAGCAGTACTTC
j_gene: TRBJ2-7
v_gene: TRBV6-5
abundance: NA
d_gene: TRBD2

CDR3aa: CASSNGLRETQYF
CDR3nt: TGTGCCAGCTCAAACGGACTTAGGGAGACCCAGTACTTC
j_gene: TRBJ2-5
v_gene: TRBV18
abundance: NA
d_gene: NA

CDR3aa: CASSVDVSSYNEQFF
CDR3nt: TGTGCCAGCAGCGTAGATGTTTCTTCCTACAATGAGCAGTTCTTC
j_gene: TRBJ2-1
v_gene: TRBV9
abundance: NA
d_gene: NA

CDR3aa: CASSKARRDSLSGANVLTF
CDR3nt: TGTGCCAGCAGCAAAGCGCGCAGGGATTCCCTCTCTGGGGCCAACGTCCTGACTTTC
j_gene: TRBJ2-6
v_gene: TRBV21-1
abundance: NA
d_gene: NA

CDR3aa: CASSLRRTYEQYF
CDR3nt: TGTGCCAGCAGCTTACGAAGGACCTACGAGCAGTACTTC
j_gene: TRBJ2-7
v_gene: TRBV7-6
abundance: once
d_gene: NA

CDR3aa: CASSWGRYQETQYF
CDR3nt: TGCGCCAGCAGCTGGGGACGGTACCAAGAGACCCAGTACTTC
j_gene: TRBJ2-5
v_gene: TRBV5-1
abundance: NA
d_gene: NA

CDR3aa: CASSVGSHGEQFF
CDR3nt: TGTGCCAGCAGCGTAGGCTCTCACGGTGAGCAGTTCTTC
j_gene: TRBJ2-1
v_gene: TRBV9
abundance: NA
d_gene: NA

CDR3aa: CSAFWNEQFF
CDR3nt: TGCAGTGCTTTCTGGAATGAGCAGTTCTTC
j_gene: TRBJ2-1
v_gene: TRBV20-1
abundance: NA
d_gene: NA

CDR3aa: CSATTQETQYF
CDR3nt: TGCAGTGCTACCACCCAGGAGACCCAGTACTTC
j_gene: TRBJ2-5
v_gene: TRBV20-1
abundance: NA
d_gene: NA

CDR3aa: CASTPGLELYEQYF
CDR3nt: TGTGCCAGCACCCCCGGACTAGAGCTTTACGAGCAGTACTTC
j_gene: TRBJ2-7
v_gene: TRBV28
abundance: NA
d_gene: TRBD2

CDR3aa: CASSLRLAGYEQYF
CDR3nt: TGTGCCAGCAGTTTAAGGCTAGCGGGATACGAGCAGTACTTC
j_gene: TRBJ2-7
v_gene: TRBV28
abundance: once
d_gene: TRBD2

CDR3aa: CASSPDRGNTGELFF
CDR3nt: TGTGCCAGCAGCCCGGACAGGGGGAACACCGGGGAGCTGTTTTTT
j_gene: TRBJ2-2
v_gene: TRBV7-2
abundance: NA
d_gene: TRBD1

CDR3aa: CASRGGTGYEFFTDTQYF
CDR3nt: TGTGCCAGCAGGGGGGGGACAGGGTATGAGTTCTTCACAGATACGCAGTATTTT
j_gene: TRBJ2-3
v_gene: TRBV2
abundance: NA
d_gene: TRBD1

CDR3aa: CASSDTGARGNTIYF
CDR3nt: TGTGCCAGCAGCGACACAGGGGCCCGTGGAAACACCATATATTTT
j_gene: TRBJ1-3
v_gene: TRBV7-2
abundance: NA
d_gene: TRBD1

CDR3aa: CASSFNQPQHF
CDR3nt: TGTGCCAGCAGTTTCAATCAGCCCCAGCATTTT
j_gene: TRBJ1-5
v_gene: TRBV28
abundance: NA
d_gene: NA

CDR3aa: CASSVRGGRTHDEQYF
CDR3nt: TGTGCCAGCAGCGTAAGGGGAGGGCGGACCCACGACGAGCAGTACTTC
j_gene: TRBJ2-7
v_gene: TRBV9
abundance: NA
d_gene: TRBD2

CDR3aa: CSVEGGANTGELFF
CDR3nt: TGCAGCGTTGAGGGGGGCGCGAACACCGGGGAGCTGTTTTTT
j_gene: TRBJ2-2
v_gene: TRBV29-1
abundance: NA
d_gene: NA

CDR3aa: CASSQDPYRSSGANVLTF
CDR3nt: TGCGCCAGCAGCCAAGATCCGTACAGGAGCTCTGGGGCCAACGTCCTGACTTTC
j_gene: TRBJ2-6
v_gene: TRBV4-3
abundance: NA
d_gene: NA

CDR3aa: CATSRDPYNEQFF
CDR3nt: TGTGCCACCAGCCGAGACCCCTACAATGAGCAGTTCTTC
j_gene: TRBJ2-1
v_gene: TRBV15
abundance: NA
d_gene: NA

CDR3aa: CASQGGLNEKLFF
CDR3nt: TGTGCCTCCCAGGGGGGACTTAATGAAAAACTGTTTTTT
j_gene: TRBJ1-4
v_gene: TRBV6-5
abundance: NA
d_gene: TRBD1